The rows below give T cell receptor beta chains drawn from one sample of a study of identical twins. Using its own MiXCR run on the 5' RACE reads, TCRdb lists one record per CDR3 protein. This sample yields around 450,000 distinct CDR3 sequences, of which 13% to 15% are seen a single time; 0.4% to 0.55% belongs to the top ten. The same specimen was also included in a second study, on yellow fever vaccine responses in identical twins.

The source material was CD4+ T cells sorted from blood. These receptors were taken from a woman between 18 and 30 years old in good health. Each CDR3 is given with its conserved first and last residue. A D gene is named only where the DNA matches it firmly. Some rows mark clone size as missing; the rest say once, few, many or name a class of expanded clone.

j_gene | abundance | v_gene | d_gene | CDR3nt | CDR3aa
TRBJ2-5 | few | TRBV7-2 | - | TGTGCCAGCAGCTTACCAGGGATGATGACCCAGTACTTC | CASSLPGMMTQYF
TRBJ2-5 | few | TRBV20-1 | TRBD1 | TGCAGTGCTGGACGCGGGACAGGGGCGCAAGAGACCCAGTACTTC | CSAGRGTGAQETQYF
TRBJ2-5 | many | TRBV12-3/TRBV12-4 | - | TGTGCCAGCAGTTTAGTCCAGGGGAGAGAGACCCAGTACTTC | CASSLVQGRETQYF
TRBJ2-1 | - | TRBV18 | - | TGTGCCAGCTCGCCGAACAGGGAGAGGAACAATGAGCAGTTCTTC | CASSPNRERNNEQFF
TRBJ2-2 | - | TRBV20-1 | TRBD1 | TGCAGTGCTAGAGATGGGACAGCGAACACCGGGGAGCTGTTTTTT | CSARDGTANTGELFF
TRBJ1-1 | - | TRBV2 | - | TGTGCCAGCAGCGCATCCGGGACCCGGGGGACTGAAGCTTTCTTT | CASSASGTRGTEAFF
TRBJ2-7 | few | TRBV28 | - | TGTGCCAGCAGTTTAGTACACGGGATAACCTACGAGCAGTACTTC | CASSLVHGITYEQYF
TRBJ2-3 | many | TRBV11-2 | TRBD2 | TGTGCCAGCAGCTTGGGACTAGCGGGAGGTTGGGATACGCAGTATTTT | CASSLGLAGGWDTQYF
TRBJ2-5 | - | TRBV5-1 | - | TGCGCCAGCAGCTTGGGACAGGGTCGGGAGGAGACCCAGTACTTC | CASSLGQGREETQYF
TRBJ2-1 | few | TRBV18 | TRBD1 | TGTGCCAGCTCACCATCCCGGGACAGGGCAGGAAATGAGCAGTTCTTC | CASSPSRDRAGNEQFF
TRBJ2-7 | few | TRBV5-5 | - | TGTGCCAGCAGCACCGAGCAGGGGTTCGAGCAGTACTTC | CASSTEQGFEQYF
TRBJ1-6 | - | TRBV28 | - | TGTGCCAGCAGCTCGCCCACCAGGCGGAATTCACCCCTCCACTTT | CASSSPTRRNSPLHF
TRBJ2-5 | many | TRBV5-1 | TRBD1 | TGCGCCAGCCGAGGGACAGCCCAAGAGACCCAGTACTTC | CASRGTAQETQYF
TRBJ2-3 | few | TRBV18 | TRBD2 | TGTGCCAGCTCACCGCTAGCGGGAGGTCGCACAGATACGCAGTATTTT | CASSPLAGGRTDTQYF
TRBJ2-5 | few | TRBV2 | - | TGTGCCAGCACTAATTATGTCCAAGAGACCCAGTACTTC | CASTNYVQETQYF
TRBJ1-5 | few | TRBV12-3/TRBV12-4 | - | TGTGCCAGCAGTTTAGTGACATCTAATCAGCCCCAGCATTTT | CASSLVTSNQPQHF
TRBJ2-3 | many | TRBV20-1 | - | TGCAGTGCTGAAGCGCGGGGCACAGATACGCAGTATTTT | CSAEARGTDTQYF
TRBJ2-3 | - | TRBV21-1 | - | TGTGCCAGCAGGAAAATGACGACGGCAGATACGCAGTATTTT | CASRKMTTADTQYF
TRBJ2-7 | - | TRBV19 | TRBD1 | TGTGCCAGTAGTCCCGATCGACAGGGGGGGGCAGGAGGCGAGCAGTACTTC | CASSPDRQGGAGGEQYF
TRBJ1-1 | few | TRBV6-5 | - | TGTGCCAGCAGGGGACTGTACACTGAAGCTTTCTTT | CASRGLYTEAFF